The rows below give T cell receptor beta chains drawn from one sample of a study of chronic HIV infection and antiretroviral therapy. TCRdb reanalysed the 5' RACE reads using MiXCR and keeps one entry per CDR3 protein. The sample has more than 40,000 distinct CDR3 sequences, about 18% seen once. Sequenced input: peripheral blood. These receptors all come from an adult who had HIV and had not received antiretroviral therapy, or was an uninfected healthy control (not recorded which). CDR3s include the opening cysteine and the closing phenylalanine or tryptophan. The D gene is left open where the match is weak. Expanded clones get a size class; other rows say once, few or many, or leave the size out.

abundance,v_gene,d_gene,len,j_gene,CDR3nt,CDR3aa
few,TRBV11-1,-,14,TRBJ1-1,TGTGCCAGCAGCTTAGACCCGGGGGGAACTGAAGCTTTCTTT,CASSLDPGGTEAFF
-,TRBV5-5,-,15,TRBJ1-5,TGTGCCAGCAGCTTGTGGCAGGGGCAAGGTCAGCCCCAGCATTTT,CASSLWQGQGQPQHF
few,TRBV20-1,-,13,TRBJ2-1,TGCAGTGCTAGAGACGCGGGTAGGGATGAGCAGTTCTTC,CSARDAGRDEQFF
few,TRBV5-4,-,19,TRBJ1-6,TGTGCCAGCAGCGACCCCACCCCGGCAGGGAGCTCCTATAATTCACCCCTCCACTTT,CASSDPTPAGSSYNSPLHF
few,TRBV9,-,16,TRBJ2-3,TGTGCCAGCAGCCAAAAGACCCTCAGGGTCATAGATACGCAGTATTTT,CASSQKTLRVIDTQYF
few,TRBV6-4,-,13,TRBJ2-3,TGTGCCAGCAGTGGTGTCGCCTCAGATACGCAGTATTTT,CASSGVASDTQYF
few,TRBV2,-,15,TRBJ2-1,TGTGCCAGCAGTGGTCAGACTAGGGGCTACAATGAGCAGTTCTTC,CASSGQTRGYNEQFF
few,TRBV5-1,-,17,TRBJ2-7,TGCGCCAGCAGCTTATCTTACAGGGCCTCTAGCAACTACGAGCAGTACTTC,CASSLSYRASSNYEQYF
few,TRBV12-3/TRBV12-4,-,15,TRBJ2-2,TGTGCCAGCAGTCGGAGCAGGGGGGACACCGGGGAGCTGTTTTTT,CASSRSRGDTGELFF
-,TRBV11-2,-,14,TRBJ1-1,TGTGCCAGCAGCTTAGAGTACTCAACGACGGGAGCTTTCTTT,CASSLEYSTTGAFF
-,TRBV2,-,13,TRBJ1-1,TGTGCCAGCAGCGAAGGGAGGAACACTGAAGCTTTCTTT,CASSEGRNTEAFF
-,TRBV7-6,-,13,TRBJ1-1,TGTGCCAGCAGCTCCCAAATGAACACTGAAGCTTTCTTT,CASSSQMNTEAFF
few,TRBV18,-,14,TRBJ2-7,TGTGCCAGCTCATCCTCAACTGTTGCCTACGAGCAGTACTTC,CASSSSTVAYEQYF
-,TRBV10-1,-,15,TRBJ2-3,TGCGCCAGCAGTGAGGGAGGACTAATGGCAGATACGCAGTATTTT,CASSEGGLMADTQYF
-,TRBV6-5,-,11,TRBJ2-7,TGTGCCAGCGCGAGGTACGACGAGCAGTACTTC,CASARYDEQYF
-,TRBV7-6,-,14,TRBJ2-2,TGTGCCAGCAGGGGATCTTGGAACACCGGGGAGCTGTTTTTT,CASRGSWNTGELFF
many,TRBV5-1,-,14,TRBJ2-3,TGCGCCAGCAGCTTGTCGACAGGACGTAATACGCAGTATTTT,CASSLSTGRNTQYF
few,TRBV3-1,-,15,TRBJ2-3,TGTGCCAGCAGCACCGGTAGCCCCAGGGATGACACGCAGTATTTT,CASSTGSPRDDTQYF
-,TRBV28,-,14,TRBJ1-3,TGTGCCAGCAGTACCATAGGCTCTGGAAACACCATATATTTT,CASSTIGSGNTIYF
-,TRBV5-1,-,11,TRBJ2-7,TGCGCCAGCCGAGAAAACTACGAGCAGTACTTC,CASRENYEQYF
once,TRBV28,-,12,TRBJ1-2,TGTGCCAGCAGAACAGGGAACTATGGCTACACCTTC,CASRTGNYGYTF
few,TRBV25-1,-,12,TRBJ2-7,TGTGCCAGCAGTGAACAGGGGTACGAGCAGTACTTC,CASSEQGYEQYF
-,TRBV28,-,13,TRBJ2-3,TGTGCCAGCAGTCCCCCAAGGGACTTCGAGCAGTATTTT,CASSPPRDFEQYF
few,TRBV20-1,TRBD2,14,TRBJ2-3,TGCAGTGCTAGGGGGCGGGAGGGCACAGATACGCAGTATTTT,CSARGREGTDTQYF
-,TRBV29-1,-,12,TRBJ1-2,TGCAGCGTTGACTCCTATAACTATGGCTACACCTTC,CSVDSYNYGYTF
few,TRBV5-5,-,14,TRBJ1-5,TGTGCCAGCAGCTTAGGGACGGCCAATCAGCCCCAGCATTTT,CASSLGTANQPQHF
-,TRBV28,-,14,TRBJ2-7,TGTGCCAGCACTCTTCCGGCTAGATCCTACGAGCAGTACTTC,CASTLPARSYEQYF
-,TRBV6-5,-,14,TRBJ1-1,TGTGCCAGCAGTTACAGGGGCCCGAACACTGAAGCTTTCTTT,CASSYRGPNTEAFF
few,TRBV4-1,-,16,TRBJ2-7,TGCGCCAGCAGCCCGCCAGGGGGGGTCCTCGCCTACGAGCAGTACTTC,CASSPPGGVLAYEQYF
-,TRBV20-1,-,10,TRBJ2-3,TGCAGTGCAGGGGCAGATACGCAGTATTTT,CSAGADTQYF
-,TRBV28,TRBD2,15,TRBJ2-7,TGTGCCAGCATCGCCGGCGGGGGTTGGTCCTACGAGCAGTACTTC,CASIAGGGWSYEQYF
-,TRBV28,TRBD1,14,TRBJ1-2,TGTGCCAGCACGACGGGACAGGGAAACTATGGCTACACCTTC,CASTTGQGNYGYTF
few,TRBV7-2,TRBD2,18,TRBJ2-1,TGTGCCAGCAGCCCCCGGGGGGGAAGGACGAGCTCCTACAATGAGCAGTTCTTC,CASSPRGGRTSSYNEQFF
-,TRBV7-9,-,15,TRBJ2-1,TGTGCCAGCAGCTTAGTCAGGGAGTGGCGCAATGAGCAGTTCTTC,CASSLVREWRNEQFF
few,TRBV20-1,TRBD1,14,TRBJ2-7,TGCAGTGCTAGATTGGACAGGCCGGACTACGAGCAGTACTTC,CSARLDRPDYEQYF
-,TRBV20-1,-,14,TRBJ2-5,TGCAGTGCTAGCGGGGGAGGCGCCAGAGAGACCCAGTACTTC,CSASGGGARETQYF
-,TRBV20-1,TRBD1,13,TRBJ2-7,TGCAGTGTCTCGACAGGGGGTAAGGACGAGCAGTACTTC,CSVSTGGKDEQYF
-,TRBV28,-,14,TRBJ1-4,TGTGCCAGCAGTTTACGAGGTTTCAATGAAAAACTGTTTTTT,CASSLRGFNEKLFF
many,TRBV30,TRBD2,13,TRBJ2-7,TGTGCCTTACAGCGGGAGGGCCGCAACGAGCAGTACTTC,CALQREGRNEQYF